What follows describes a single T cell receptor (beta chain). The junction departs from the called germline gene at one end, perhaps through a read error. The data were taken from a study of cytomegalovirus exposure and HLA in healthy donors. Per the germline V gene, CDR1 is SEHNR and CDR2 is FQNEAQ (reference sequence). The CDR3 covers 16 residues. Researchers ran the PCR with 60 Vbeta and 13 Jbeta primers. Assay: immunoSEQ multiplex PCR; the TCRdb copy retains only in-frame clones and omits some. This sample's table reports 100,000 to 150,000 clones. Sequencing input: PBMCs. This chain uses TRBV7-9 with TRBJ2-3; D unresolved. The receptor was derived from a man aged 25-40 years in good health and CMV-seronegative. CDR3 sequence: CASSLVGHSYTDTRYF. DNA for the CDR3: TGTGCCAGCAGTTTGGTGGGCCATTCTTACACAGATACGCGGTATTTT. Supplemented by reference TRBV7-9 and TRBJ2-3, the full variable domain reads DTGVSQNPRHKITKRGQNVTFRCDPISEHNRLYWYRQTLGQGPEFLTYFQNEAQLEKSRLLSDRFSAERPKGSFSTLEIQRTEQGDSAMYLCASSLVGHSYTDTRYFGPGTRLTVL.